Described below is a single T cell receptor beta chain sequence and its context. Germline loops: CDR1 WSHSY, CDR2 SAAADI. Trimming removed 6 bases from V and 1 base from J; junction bases left unmatched: 8. This CDR3 contains 15 residues. Authors' analysis steps: Filtering differed since immunoSEQ provided only junctions, with no quality scores. The repertoire was sequenced with immunoSEQ multiplex PCR; TCRdb's copy has only in-frame clones and lacks some. That table supplies the V and J calls and clone size; D and trimming were determined from the DNA. This sample carries approximately 2,300,000 clones, approximately 90% of them seen once, and the ten largest clones take around 0.35%. These data belong to a study of shared clonotypes between healthy human individuals.

The chain uses TRBV10-2 and TRBJ2-7; 8 bases are a match to TRBD1. Sequenced: naive CD4+ T cells from PBMCs. This sample's subset: CD45RA+ positively selected. The TCR sequence derives from a man between 18 and 29 years old in good health. Some clones in this sample may be carry-over from other donors' samples. Written as DNA, the CDR3 is TGCGCCAGCAGACCCCGGGACAGGCAATCCTACGAGCAGTACTTC. It encodes CASRPRDRQSYEQYF.